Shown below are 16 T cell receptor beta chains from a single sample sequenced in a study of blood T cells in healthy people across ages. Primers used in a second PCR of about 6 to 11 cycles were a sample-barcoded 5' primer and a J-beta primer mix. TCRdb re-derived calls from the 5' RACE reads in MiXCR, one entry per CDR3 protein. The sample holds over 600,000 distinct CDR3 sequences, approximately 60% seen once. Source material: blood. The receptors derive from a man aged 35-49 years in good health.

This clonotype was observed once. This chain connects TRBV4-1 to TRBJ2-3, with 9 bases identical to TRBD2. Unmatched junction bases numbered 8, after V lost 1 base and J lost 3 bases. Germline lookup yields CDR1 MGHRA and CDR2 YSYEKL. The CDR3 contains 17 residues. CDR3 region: CASSQAPGLAETDTQYF. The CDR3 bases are TGCGCCAGCAGCCAAGCCCCGGGACTAGCTGAAACAGATACGCAGTATTTT.

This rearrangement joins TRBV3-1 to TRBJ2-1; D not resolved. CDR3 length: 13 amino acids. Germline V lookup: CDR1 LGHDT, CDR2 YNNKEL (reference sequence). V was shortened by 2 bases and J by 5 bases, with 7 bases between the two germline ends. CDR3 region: CASSQTSDNEQFF. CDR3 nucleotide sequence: TGTGCCAGCAGCCAAACCAGCGACAATGAGCAGTTCTTC.

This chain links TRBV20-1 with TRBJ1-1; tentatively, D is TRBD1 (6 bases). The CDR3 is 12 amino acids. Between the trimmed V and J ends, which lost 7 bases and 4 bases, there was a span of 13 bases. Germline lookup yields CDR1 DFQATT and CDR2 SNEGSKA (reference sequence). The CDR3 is CSVRDTSTEAFF. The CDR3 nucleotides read TGCAGTGTGAGGGACACGAGCACTGAAGCTTTCTTT.

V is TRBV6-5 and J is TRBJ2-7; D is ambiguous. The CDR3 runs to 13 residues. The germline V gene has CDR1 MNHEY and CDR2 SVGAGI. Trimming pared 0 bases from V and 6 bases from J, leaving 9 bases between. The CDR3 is CASSYSVGFEQYF. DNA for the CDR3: TGTGCCAGCAGTTACTCGGTCGGGTTCGAGCAGTACTTC.

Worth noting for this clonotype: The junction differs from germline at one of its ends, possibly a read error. The CDR3 loop is CVSTPVEGRGETQYF. The CDR3, as DNA: TGTGTCAGCACCCCGGTGGAGGGGCGCGGAGAGACCCAGTACTTC. The V gene is TRBV28, the J gene TRBJ2-5; TRBD2 is a possible D gene (6 bases). This CDR3 contains 15 residues. Looked up from germline, CDR1 is MDHEN and CDR2 is SYDVKM.

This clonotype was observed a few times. The CDR3 loop reads CSVGSLAGGNTDTQYF. CDR3 bases: TGCAGCGTGGGTAGTTTAGCGGGGGGTAACACAGATACGCAGTATTTT. The genes are TRBV29-1 and TRBJ2-3; TRBD2 matches 10 bases. This CDR3 is 16 amino acids long. Trimming at V came to 6 bases and at J to 2 bases, leaving 11 bases not matched to a gene. The germline V gene has CDR1 SQVTM and CDR2 ANQGSEA.

The CDR3 nucleotides read TGTGCCAGCAGCCAAGAGTCGGCAAATGGCTACACCTTC. It specifies CASSQESANGYTF. The chain links TRBV3-1 to TRBJ1-2; D uncertain. The V gene lost 0 bases and the J gene lost 6 bases, with 8 bases spanning the gap. Germline V gene data show CDR1 as LGHDT and CDR2 as YNNKEL (reference sequence). The CDR3 consists of 13 residues.

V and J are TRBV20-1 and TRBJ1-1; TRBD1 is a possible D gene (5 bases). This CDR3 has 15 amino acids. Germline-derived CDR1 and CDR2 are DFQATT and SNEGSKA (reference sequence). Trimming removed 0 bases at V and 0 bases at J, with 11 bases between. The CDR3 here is CSARDPRGMNTEAFF. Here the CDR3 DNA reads TGCAGTGCTAGAGACCCCCGGGGGATGAACACTGAAGCTTTCTTT.

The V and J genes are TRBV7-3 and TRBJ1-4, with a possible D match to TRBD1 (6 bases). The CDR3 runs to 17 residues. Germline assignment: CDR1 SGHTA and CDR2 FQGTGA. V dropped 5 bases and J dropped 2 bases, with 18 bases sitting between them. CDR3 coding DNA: TGTGCCAGCAGCCCGTGGTTCAGGGGTACCACTAATGAAAAACTGTTTTTT. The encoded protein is CASSPWFRGTTNEKLFF.

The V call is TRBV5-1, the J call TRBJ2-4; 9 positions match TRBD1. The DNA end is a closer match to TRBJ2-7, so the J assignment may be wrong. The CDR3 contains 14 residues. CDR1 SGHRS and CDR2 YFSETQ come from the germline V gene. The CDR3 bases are TGCGCCAGCAGTGGAGACAGGGGGATGGACGAGCAGTACTTC. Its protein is CASSGDRGMDEQYF.

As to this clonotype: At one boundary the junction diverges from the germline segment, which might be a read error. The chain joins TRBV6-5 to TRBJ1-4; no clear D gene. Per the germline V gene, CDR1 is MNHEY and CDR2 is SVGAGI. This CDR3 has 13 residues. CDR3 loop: CASSDSLYEKLFF. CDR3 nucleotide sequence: TGTGCCAGCAGTGACTCCCTATATGAAAAACTGTTTTTT.

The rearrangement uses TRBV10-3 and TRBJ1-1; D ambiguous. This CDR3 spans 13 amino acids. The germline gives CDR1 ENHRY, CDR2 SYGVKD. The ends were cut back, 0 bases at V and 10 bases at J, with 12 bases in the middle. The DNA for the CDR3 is TGTGCCATCAGTGAGTCGGCGGGGTCGGTAGCTTTCTTT. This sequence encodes CAISESAGSVAFF.

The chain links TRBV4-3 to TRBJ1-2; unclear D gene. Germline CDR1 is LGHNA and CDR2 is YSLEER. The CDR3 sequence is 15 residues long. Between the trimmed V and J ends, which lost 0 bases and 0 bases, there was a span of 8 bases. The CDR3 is CASSQEHTTNYGYTF. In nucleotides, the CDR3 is TGCGCCAGCAGCCAAGAGCATACTACTAACTATGGCTACACCTTC.

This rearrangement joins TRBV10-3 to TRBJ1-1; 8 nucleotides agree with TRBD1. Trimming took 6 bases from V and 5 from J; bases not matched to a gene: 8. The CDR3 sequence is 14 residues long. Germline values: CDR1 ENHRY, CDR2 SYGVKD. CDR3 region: CAISPGGAGTEAFF. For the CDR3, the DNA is TGTGCCATCAGCCCAGGGGGCGCAGGGACTGAAGCTTTCTTT.

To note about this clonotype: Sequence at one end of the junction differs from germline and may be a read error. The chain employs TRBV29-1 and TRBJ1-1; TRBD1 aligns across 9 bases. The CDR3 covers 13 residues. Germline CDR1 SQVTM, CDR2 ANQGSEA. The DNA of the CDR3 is TGTAGCGTTACTAGGACAGGGGACACTGAAGCTTTCTTT. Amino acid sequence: CSVTRTGDTEAFF.

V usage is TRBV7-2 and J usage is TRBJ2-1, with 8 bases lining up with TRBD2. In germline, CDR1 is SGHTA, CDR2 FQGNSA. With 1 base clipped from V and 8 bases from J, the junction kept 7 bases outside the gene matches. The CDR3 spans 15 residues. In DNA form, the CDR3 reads TGTGCCAGCAGCTTAGACGGGAGGGCGGTAGATGAGCAGTTCTTC. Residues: CASSLDGRAVDEQFF.